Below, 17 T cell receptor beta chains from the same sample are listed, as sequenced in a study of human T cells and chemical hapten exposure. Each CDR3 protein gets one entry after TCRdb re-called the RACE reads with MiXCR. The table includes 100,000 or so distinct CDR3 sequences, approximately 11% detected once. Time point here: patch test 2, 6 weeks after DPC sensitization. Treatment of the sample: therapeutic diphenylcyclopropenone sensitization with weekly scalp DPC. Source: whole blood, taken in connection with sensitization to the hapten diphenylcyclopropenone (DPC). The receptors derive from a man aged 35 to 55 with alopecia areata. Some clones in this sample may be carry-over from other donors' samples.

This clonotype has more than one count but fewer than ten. The CDR3 DNA reads TGTGCCATCAGATCGGGACCGATGAACACTGAAGCTTTCTTT. Translation gives CAIRSGPMNTEAFF. The chain joins TRBV10-3 to TRBJ1-1, with a possible D match to TRBD1 (5 bases). Germline assignment: CDR1 ENHRY and CDR2 SYGVKD. V dropped 6 bases and J dropped 0 bases, with 11 bases sitting between them. The CDR3 totals 14 residues.

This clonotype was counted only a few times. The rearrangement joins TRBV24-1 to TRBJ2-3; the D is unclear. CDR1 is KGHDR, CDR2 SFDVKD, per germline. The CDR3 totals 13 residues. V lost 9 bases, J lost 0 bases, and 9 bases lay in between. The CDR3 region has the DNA TGTGCCACCTCGACAAGTAGCACAGATACGCAGTATTTT. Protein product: CATSTSSTDTQYF.

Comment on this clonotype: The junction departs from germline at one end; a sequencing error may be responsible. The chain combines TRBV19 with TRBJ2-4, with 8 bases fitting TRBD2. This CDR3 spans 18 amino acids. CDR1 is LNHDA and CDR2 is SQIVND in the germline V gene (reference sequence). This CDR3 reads CASSPRTHWRLAGNIQYF. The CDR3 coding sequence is TGTGCCAGTAGTCCTCGAACCCATTGGAGGCTAGCGGGTAACATTCAGTACTTT.

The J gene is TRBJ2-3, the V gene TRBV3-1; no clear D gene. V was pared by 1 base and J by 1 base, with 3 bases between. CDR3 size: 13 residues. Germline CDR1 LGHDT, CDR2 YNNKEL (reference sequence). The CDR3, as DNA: TGTGCCAGCAGCCAAGTGGGCACAGATACGCAGTATTTT. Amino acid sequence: CASSQVGTDTQYF.

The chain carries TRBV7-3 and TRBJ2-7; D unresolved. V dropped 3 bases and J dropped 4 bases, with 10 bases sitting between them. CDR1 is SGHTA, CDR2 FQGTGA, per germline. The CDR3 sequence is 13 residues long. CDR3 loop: CASSFGLGYEQYF. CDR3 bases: TGTGCCAGCAGCTTCGGTTTAGGATACGAGCAGTACTTC.

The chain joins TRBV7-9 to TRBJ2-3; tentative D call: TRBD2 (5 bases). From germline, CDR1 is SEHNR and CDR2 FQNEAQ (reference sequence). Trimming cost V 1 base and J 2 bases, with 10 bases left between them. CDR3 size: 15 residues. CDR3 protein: CASSLEGGTTDTQYF. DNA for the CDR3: TGTGCCAGCAGCTTAGAAGGAGGAACCACAGATACGCAGTATTTT.

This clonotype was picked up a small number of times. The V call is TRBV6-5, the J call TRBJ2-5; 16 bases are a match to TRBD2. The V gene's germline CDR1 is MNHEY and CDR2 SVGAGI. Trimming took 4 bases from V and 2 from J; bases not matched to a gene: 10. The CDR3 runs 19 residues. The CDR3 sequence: CASSSSGTSGRALQETQYF. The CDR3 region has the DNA TGTGCCAGCAGTTCCTCCGGGACTAGCGGGAGGGCCCTACAAGAGACCCAGTACTTC.

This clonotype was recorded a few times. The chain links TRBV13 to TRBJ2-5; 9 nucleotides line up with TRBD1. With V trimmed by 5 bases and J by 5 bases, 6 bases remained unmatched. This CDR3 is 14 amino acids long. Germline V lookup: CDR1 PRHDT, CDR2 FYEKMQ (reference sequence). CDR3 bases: TGTGCCAGCAGCCGTGGGACAGGGATGGAGACCCAGTACTTC. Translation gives CASSRGTGMETQYF.

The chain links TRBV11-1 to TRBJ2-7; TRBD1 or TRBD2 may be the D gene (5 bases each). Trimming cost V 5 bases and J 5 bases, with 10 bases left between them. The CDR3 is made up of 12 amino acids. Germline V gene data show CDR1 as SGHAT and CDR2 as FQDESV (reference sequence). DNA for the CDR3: TGTGCCAGCAGCCCCGAGGGACACGAGCAGTACTTC. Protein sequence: CASSPEGHEQYF.

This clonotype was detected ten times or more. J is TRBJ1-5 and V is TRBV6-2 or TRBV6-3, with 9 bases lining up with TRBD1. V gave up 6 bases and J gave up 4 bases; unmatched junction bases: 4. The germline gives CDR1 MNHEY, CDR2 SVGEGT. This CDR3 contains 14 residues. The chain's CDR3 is CASRLGQGNQPQHF. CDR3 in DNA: TGTGCCAGCAGACTTGGACAGGGGAATCAGCCCCAGCATTTT.

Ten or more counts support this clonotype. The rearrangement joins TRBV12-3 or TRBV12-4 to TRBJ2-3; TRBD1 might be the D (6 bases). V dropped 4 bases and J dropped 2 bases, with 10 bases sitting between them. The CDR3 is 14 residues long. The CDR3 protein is CASSSGQNTDTQYF. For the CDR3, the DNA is TGTGCCAGCAGTTCCGGACAGAACACAGATACGCAGTATTTT.

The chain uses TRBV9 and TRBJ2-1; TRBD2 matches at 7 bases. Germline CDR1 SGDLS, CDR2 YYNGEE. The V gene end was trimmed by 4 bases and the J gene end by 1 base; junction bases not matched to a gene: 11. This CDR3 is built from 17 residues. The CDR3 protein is CASSPGTAGRSYNEQFF. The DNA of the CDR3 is TGTGCCAGCAGCCCTGGTACAGCGGGACGGTCCTACAATGAGCAGTTCTTC.

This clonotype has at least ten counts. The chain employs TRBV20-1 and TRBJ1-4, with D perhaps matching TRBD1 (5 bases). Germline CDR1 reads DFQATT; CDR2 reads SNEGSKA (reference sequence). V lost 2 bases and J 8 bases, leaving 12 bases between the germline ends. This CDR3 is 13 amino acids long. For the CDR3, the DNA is TGCAGTGCTAGATCAGGGAGGGACGAAAAACTGTTTTTT. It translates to CSARSGRDEKLFF.

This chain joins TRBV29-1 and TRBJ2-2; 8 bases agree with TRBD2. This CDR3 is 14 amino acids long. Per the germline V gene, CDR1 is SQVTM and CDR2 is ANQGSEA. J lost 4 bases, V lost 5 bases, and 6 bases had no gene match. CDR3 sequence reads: CSVPERETTGELFF. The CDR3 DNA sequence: TGCAGCGTTCCCGAGCGGGAGACCACCGGGGAGCTGTTTTTT.

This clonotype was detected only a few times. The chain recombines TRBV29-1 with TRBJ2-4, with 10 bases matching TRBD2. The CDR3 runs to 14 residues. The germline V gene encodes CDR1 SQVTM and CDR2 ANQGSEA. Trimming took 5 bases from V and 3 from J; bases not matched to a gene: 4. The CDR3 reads CSVPSGSDKNIQYF. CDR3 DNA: TGCAGCGTTCCTAGCGGGAGTGACAAAAACATTCAGTACTTC.

The CDR3 spells CASSPMGKDEQFF. CDR3 coding DNA: TGTGCCAGCTCACCAATGGGCAAGGATGAGCAGTTCTTC. V gene TRBV18 combines with J gene TRBJ2-1, with D unresolved. CDR1 is KGHSH, CDR2 LQKENI, per germline. Trimming pared 2 bases from V and 8 bases from J, leaving 10 bases between. This CDR3 comprises 13 residues.

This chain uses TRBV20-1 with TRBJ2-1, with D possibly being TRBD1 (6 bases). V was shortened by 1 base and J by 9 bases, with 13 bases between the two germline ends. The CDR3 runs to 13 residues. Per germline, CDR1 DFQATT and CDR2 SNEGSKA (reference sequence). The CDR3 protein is CSARGQFRGEQFF. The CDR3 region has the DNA TGCAGTGCTAGAGGGCAGTTCAGGGGTGAGCAGTTCTTC.